The clone carrying this T cell receptor beta chain was seen a few times. Its specificity is not known. This sample was included in a study of cytomegalovirus exposure and HLA in healthy donors. Study-wide results and limits: V- and J-gene trimming of TCR beta was linked (in a later analysis) to a missense DCLRE1C variant. In vitro data verified three CMV-associated chains as specific for CMV antigens.

The study sampled nominally healthy donors, though unrecorded immune exposures were likely. The CDR3 is 15 residues long. Germline V gene data show CDR1 as LNHDA and CDR2 as SQIVND (reference sequence). Trimming took 4 bases from V and 0 from J, leaving 10 bases between them. Both 60 Vbeta primers and 13 Jbeta primers went into the PCR. Some clones are missing from TCRdb's copy, which holds only in-frame ones; the method was immunoSEQ multiplex PCR. The profile shows roughly 120,000 clones, about 8.6% of them singletons. The J gene is TRBJ2-1, the V gene TRBV19; D is possibly TRBD2 (6 bases). Sequenced sample: PBMCs. This clonotype was sampled from a woman aged 40 to 55 in good health and CMV-seropositive. The CDR3 coding sequence is TGTGCCAGTAGTAATGACGGGAGCTCCTACAATGAGCAGTTCTTC. Translation gives CASSNDGSSYNEQFF.